Listed below are T cell receptor beta chains from one sample, sequenced in a study of regulatory and conventional T cells in RAG deficiency. Assay used: immunoSEQ multiplex PCR; TCRdb lists only in-frame clones, some missing. The sample shows around 22,000 clones, more than 85% of them seen only once. The data also belong to a second study, concerning regulatory T cells.

The source material was CD4+ T cells sorted from blood. The receptors shown here come from a human donor in good health. CDR3s include the opening cysteine and the closing phenylalanine or tryptophan. A D gene is named only where the DNA matches it firmly.

TGTGCCAGCAGCCAGACGGGGGTTTTTTATGAAAAACTGTTTTTT CASSQTGVFYEKLFF TRBV2 . TRBJ1-4
TGTGCCAGCATTCGAGGGACTAATGAGCAGTTCTTC CASIRGTNEQFF TRBV6-1 . TRBJ2-1
TGCGCCAGCAGCTCCTCGGCGTTCACCGGGGAGCTGTTTTTT CASSSSAFTGELFF TRBV5-1 . TRBJ2-2
TGCAGCGTTGACCCCCGGACTAACTATGGCTACACCTTC CSVDPRTNYGYTF TRBV29-1 . TRBJ1-2
TGTGCCAGCAGCTTACAATCCGGGGGAGGCGGGGAGCTGTTTTTT CASSLQSGGGGELFF TRBV11-2 . TRBJ2-2
TGTGCCAGCAGTTTATCCGGGTCCTATGGCTACACCTTC CASSLSGSYGYTF TRBV27 . TRBJ1-2
TGTGCCACCAGCAGAGATACCGTCAGCCAAGAGACCCAGTACTTC CATSRDTVSQETQYF TRBV15 . TRBJ2-5
TGTGCCAGCAGCTTAAATCGAGGCAGGGTAGAAAAACTGTTTTTT CASSLNRGRVEKLFF TRBV7-9 . TRBJ1-4
TGCGCCAGCAGCTTGGCCTCAGGGGGCGCCGATGGCTACACCTTC CASSLASGGADGYTF TRBV5-1 TRBD1 TRBJ1-2
TGTGCCAGCAGCTTCCAGGGCTATACGCAGTATTTT CASSFQGYTQYF TRBV13 . TRBJ2-3
TGTGCCAGCAGTTACCGGGACAGGAGTGATGAGCAGTTCTTC CASSYRDRSDEQFF TRBV6-6 TRBD1 TRBJ2-1
TGTGCCAGCTCACCGGCACAGGGTGGCGGCGAGCAGTACTTC CASSPAQGGGEQYF TRBV18 . TRBJ2-7
TGTGCCGGAAGACAGGGCCCTGGAAACACCATATATTTT CAGRQGPGNTIYF TRBV30 TRBD1 TRBJ1-3
TGTGCCAGCAGCCTAACCCGGGACAGCCTGGAGACCCAGTACTTC CASSLTRDSLETQYF TRBV13 TRBD1 TRBJ2-5
TGTGCCAGCAGCTTAGATCTAGGCAGCCTATATGGCTACACCTTC CASSLDLGSLYGYTF TRBV11-2 . TRBJ1-2
TGTGCCAGCAGTCCGGGGCAGGGAAACTACAATGAGCAGTTCTTC CASSPGQGNYNEQFF TRBV28 . TRBJ2-1
TGTGCCAGCAGATTGGTGGGACAGGGGGCGGCAAGTCAGCCCCAGCATTTT CASRLVGQGAASQPQHF TRBV2 TRBD1 TRBJ1-5
TGTGCCAGCAGCCCAATGGGGGGGTTCCTGAACAATGAGCAGTTCTTC CASSPMGGFLNNEQFF TRBV7-8 TRBD2 TRBJ2-1
TGTGCCAGCAGCTCCATGGACTTCCTAGAGACCCAGTACTTC CASSSMDFLETQYF TRBV7-2 . TRBJ2-5
TGCGCCAGCAGCTTTCTGGGACAGGGTATAGACATTCAGTACTTC CASSFLGQGIDIQYF TRBV5-1 TRBD1 TRBJ2-4
TGTGCCAGCAGTTCCCCGGGACAGGGGCTCAACGAGCAGTACTTC CASSSPGQGLNEQYF TRBV6-5 TRBD1 TRBJ2-7
TGCGCCAGCAGCCACTTAGACAGCGGGTGGGGTTACGAGCAGTACTTC CASSHLDSGWGYEQYF TRBV4-1 . TRBJ2-7
TGTGCCAGCAGCTTAGGGGGGGCTTACTCCTACGAGCAGTACTTC CASSLGGAYSYEQYF TRBV7-6 . TRBJ2-7
TGCGCCAGCAGCTTGGGAGTGTCAGGCGGCGAGCAGTACTTC CASSLGVSGGEQYF TRBV5-4 . TRBJ2-7
TGTGCCAGCAGTGCTACTTTAGGCGATGAGCAGTTCTTC CASSATLGDEQFF TRBV28 . TRBJ2-1
TGTGCCAGCAGCCAAGATAGGCAAGGGCCCCAGCATTTT CASSQDRQGPQHF TRBV14 . TRBJ1-5
TGTGCCATCATGGGAAGCACAGATACGCAGTATTTT CAIMGSTDTQYF TRBV10-3 . TRBJ2-3
TGTGCCAGCAGTGTAACCCTTAGCAGGGGGAACACTGAAGCTTTCTTT CASSVTLSRGNTEAFF TRBV25-1 . TRBJ1-1
TGTGCCAGCAGCTTAGGGGTCAGGGGTGAGACCCAGTACTTC CASSLGVRGETQYF TRBV7-2 . TRBJ2-5
TGTGCCAGCAGCTCGACTAGAATGGCCTCAAAAGATACGCAGTATTTT CASSSTRMASKDTQYF TRBV7-2 . TRBJ2-3
TGCGCCAGCAGTTCGGGACAGGTCGAATCCGGGGAGCTGTTTTTT CASSSGQVESGELFF TRBV5-1 TRBD1 TRBJ2-2
TGTGCCAGCAGCCAGATTAACTATGGCTACACCTTC CASSQINYGYTF TRBV5-5 . TRBJ1-2
TGTGCCAGCAGCTTAGCGGGGTCCGAGTCACCCCTCCACTTT CASSLAGSESPLHF TRBV7-8 . TRBJ1-6
TGTGCTAGTGGTCAAAGGCAAGCGAAAATTTATGGCTACACCTTC CASGQRQAKIYGYTF TRBV12-5 . TRBJ1-2
TGCGCCAGCAGCTTGGGGGGACTAGTTGCAAATGAGCAGTTCTTC CASSLGGLVANEQFF TRBV5-1 TRBD2 TRBJ2-1
TGTGCCAGCAGTTACAGCGGCAGGGACACTGAAGCTTTCTTT CASSYSGRDTEAFF TRBV6-6 . TRBJ1-1
TGTGCCAGTAGTAGGCTAGCAGGCCAGAACACTGAAGCTTTCTTT CASSRLAGQNTEAFF TRBV19 . TRBJ1-1
TGTGCTAGTGGTTTGGTACACCGGGTCGGGACAGGATTCACCGGGGAGCTGTTTTTT CASGLVHRVGTGFTGELFF TRBV12-5 TRBD1 TRBJ2-2
TGTGCCAGCTCACCAGGATCGGCAGGAGAGACCCAGTACTTC CASSPGSAGETQYF TRBV18 . TRBJ2-5
TGTGCCAGCAGTGAAGGAAGCACAGGGGTGGGCACTGAAGCTTTCTTT CASSEGSTGVGTEAFF TRBV2 TRBD1 TRBJ1-1
TGTGCCAGCAGCCAAAATTCACCCCTCCACTTT CASSQNSPLHF TRBV11-2 . TRBJ1-6
TGCGCCAGCAGCTGGACTGACAGCTTCACTGAAGCTTTCTTT CASSWTDSFTEAFF TRBV5-1 . TRBJ1-1